The clone carrying this TCR beta chain was detected ten times or more. Its antigen is as yet unknown. The data stem from a study of breast tumors, draining lymph nodes, adjacent tissues. Germline-derived CDR1 and CDR2 are MNHEY and SVGAGI. The CDR3 covers 14 residues. V was shortened by 5 bases and J by 2 bases, with 10 bases between the two germline ends. Findings and limits, study-wide: Tumor T cell lymph node origin was a supported hypothesis, not proven. Compared with basal-like, luminal-like tumors shared significantly more repertoire with nontumor tissue. Most tumor T cells seemingly derive from lymph node, then expand in tumor.

TCRdb used MiXCR to reprocess the multiplex PCR reads, holding one entry per CDR3 protein. The sample carries some 140,000 distinct CDR3 sequences, over 20% recorded once. Axillary draining lymph nodes of breast cancer patients supplied the node samples. The sample taken for sequencing was axillary lymph node tissue. The rearrangement uses TRBV6-5 and TRBJ1-5; weak D call: TRBD1 (6 bases). This receptor was identified in a female donor with breast cancer. Some clones in this sample may be carry-over from other donors' samples. The CDR3 protein is CASSRGLGNQPQHF. The CDR3 region has the DNA TGTGCCAGCAGTCGGGGGCTGGGCAATCAGCCCCAGCATTTT.